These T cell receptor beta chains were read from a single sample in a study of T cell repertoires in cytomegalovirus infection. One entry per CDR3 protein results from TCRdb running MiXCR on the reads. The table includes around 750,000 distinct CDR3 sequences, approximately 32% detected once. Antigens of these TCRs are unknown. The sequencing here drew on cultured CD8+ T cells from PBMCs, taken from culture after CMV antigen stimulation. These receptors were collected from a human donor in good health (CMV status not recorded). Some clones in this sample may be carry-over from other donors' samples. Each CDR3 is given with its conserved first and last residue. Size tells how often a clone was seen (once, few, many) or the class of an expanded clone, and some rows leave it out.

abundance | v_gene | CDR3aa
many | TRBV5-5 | CASSSRTGLTEAFF
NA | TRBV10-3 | CAVRLADNEQFF
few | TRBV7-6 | CASSPSGQKANEQFF
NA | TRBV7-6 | CASSLDTGDYEQYF
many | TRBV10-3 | CAISLQTASGNTIYF
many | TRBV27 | CASSTGGLTEAFF
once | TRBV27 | CASSNVRGEAFF
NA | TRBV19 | CASSGLDTSSGNTIYF
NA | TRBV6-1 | CASSELDLYEQYF
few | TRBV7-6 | CASSDRGTQNTGELFF
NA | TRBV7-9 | CASSSLGRAAYNEQFF
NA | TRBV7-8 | CASSLVSQGAILSVVTGELFF
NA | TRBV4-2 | CASSQDLGGMGGNTIYF
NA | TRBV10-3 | CAIGQIKATNTEAFF
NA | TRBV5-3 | CASTSHRSGGTNEQFF
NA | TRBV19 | CASSISRFYGYTF
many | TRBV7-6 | CASSLGGDRRVGGYTF
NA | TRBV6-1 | CASSEVPGTHYDKTGELFF
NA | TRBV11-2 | CASSFTGTGELFF
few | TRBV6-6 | CASSYYPSREPQHF
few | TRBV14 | CASSPRQGQGYGYTF
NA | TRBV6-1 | CASREGRETQYF
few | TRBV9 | CASSATPGLAGNEQFF
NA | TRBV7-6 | CASSLSTQPAQPQHF
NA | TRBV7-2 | CASSRGASGNTIYF
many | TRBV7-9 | CASSYLAGQNEQFF
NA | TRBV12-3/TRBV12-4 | CASSLTDRGWETQYF
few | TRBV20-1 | CSARPQVSGANVLTF
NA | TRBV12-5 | CASGLGLADTQYF
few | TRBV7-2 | CASSLVNARGRGNTIYF
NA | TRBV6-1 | CASSRYTGMEETQYF